These 8 T cell receptor beta chains came from one sample sequenced in a study of CD8 T cells in ankylosing spondylitis. Via MiXCR, TCRdb re-called the 5' RACE reads, giving one row per CDR3 protein. Of about 220,000 distinct CDR3 sequences listed, roughly 26% are singletons. Sequencing was done on a sample of blood, either unsorted or a sorted T cell fraction (not recorded which). These receptors were collected from a male donor with ankylosing spondylitis or in good health (not recorded which).

Only a few counts were recorded for this clonotype. The rearrangement joins TRBV27 to TRBJ1-1, with 9 bases fitting TRBD1. The CDR3 runs to 15 residues. The germline V gene encodes CDR1 MNHEY and CDR2 SMNVEV (reference sequence). With 4 bases clipped from V and 1 base from J, the junction kept 4 bases outside the gene matches. The CDR3: CASSYRDRANTEAFF. DNA of the CDR3: TGTGCCAGCAGTTACCGGGACAGGGCGAACACTGAAGCTTTCTTT.

This clonotype was seen at least ten times. The rearrangement joins TRBV20-1 to TRBJ1-2; D is unclear. The V gene lost 3 bases and the J gene lost 2 bases, with 7 bases spanning the gap. CDR1 is DFQATT and CDR2 is SNEGSKA in the germline V gene (reference sequence). The length of the CDR3 is 12 residues. The CDR3 DNA reads as TGCAGTGCTAGTATACAGAACTATGGCTACACCTTC. It is translated as CSASIQNYGYTF.

This clonotype occurred many times. The rearrangement links TRBV11-2 to TRBJ2-1, with 7 bases fitting TRBD2. V lost 5 bases to trimming and J lost 1 base; unmatched junction nucleotides: 8. Germline CDR1 is SGHAT and CDR2 is FQNNGV. The CDR3 runs 16 residues. The CDR3 reads CASSRLAAMSYNEQFF. CDR3 sequence (DNA): TGTGCCAGCAGCCGCCTAGCGGCGATGTCCTACAATGAGCAGTTCTTC.

This clonotype occurred many times. The rearrangement joins TRBV29-1 to TRBJ2-7; D is ambiguous. Germline assignment: CDR1 SQVTM and CDR2 ANQGSEA. Trimming removed 6 bases from V and 2 bases from J, with 11 bases in between. CDR3 size: 12 residues. For the CDR3, the DNA is TGCAGCGTAAAACCGGTTGCCTACGAGCAGTACTTC. It is translated as CSVKPVAYEQYF.

The rearrangement joins TRBV20-1 to TRBJ1-6; D is perhaps TRBD1 (5 bases). This CDR3 has 18 amino acids. The V and J ends lost 5 bases and 3 bases respectively, with 23 bases between them. Germline CDR1 reads DFQATT; CDR2 reads SNEGSKA (reference sequence). The CDR3 reads CSARPNRDPWSYNSPLHF. CDR3 coding DNA: TGCAGTGCTCGACCAAATCGGGACCCATGGAGCTATAATTCACCCCTCCACTTT.

This clonotype was detected many times. The chain joins TRBV25-1 to TRBJ2-1; 9 bases are a match to TRBD1. CDR3 length: 15 residues. Trimming removed 7 bases from V and 5 bases from J; junction bases left unmatched: 9. Germline-derived CDR1 and CDR2 are MGHDK and SYGVNS. In DNA, the CDR3 is TGTGCCAGCACCTCCCGGGACAGGGTCCACAATGAGCAGTTCTTC. Protein product: CASTSRDRVHNEQFF. Full variable domain (remainder filled in from reference TRBV25-1 and TRBJ2-1): EADIYQTPRYLVIGTGKKITLECSQTMGHDKMYWYQQDPGMELHLIHYSYGVNSTEKGDLSSESTVSRIRTEHFPLTLESARPSHTSQYLCASTSRDRVHNEQFFGPGTRLTVL.

This clonotype was seen ten or more times. V and J are TRBV29-1 and TRBJ1-1; D gene ambiguous. Trimming pared 7 bases from V and 6 bases from J, leaving 15 bases between. Germline V lookup: CDR1 SQVTM, CDR2 ANQGSEA. The CDR3 spans 12 residues. CDR3 sequence: CSDHLGIAEAFF. The CDR3 DNA reads TGCAGCGATCACCTAGGAATAGCTGAAGCTTTCTTT.

Ten or more counts support this clonotype. This rearrangement joins TRBV4-2 to TRBJ2-7; a possible D gene is TRBD2 (6 bases). Germline-derived CDR1 and CDR2 are LGHNA and YNFKEQ. The CDR3 is 20 amino acids. The ends were cut back, 0 bases at V and 0 bases at J, with 24 bases in the middle. CDR3 loop: CASSQESGASAVASSYEQYF. The CDR3 DNA sequence: TGTGCCAGCAGCCAAGAATCAGGCGCTAGCGCGGTAGCCTCCTCCTACGAGCAGTACTTC.